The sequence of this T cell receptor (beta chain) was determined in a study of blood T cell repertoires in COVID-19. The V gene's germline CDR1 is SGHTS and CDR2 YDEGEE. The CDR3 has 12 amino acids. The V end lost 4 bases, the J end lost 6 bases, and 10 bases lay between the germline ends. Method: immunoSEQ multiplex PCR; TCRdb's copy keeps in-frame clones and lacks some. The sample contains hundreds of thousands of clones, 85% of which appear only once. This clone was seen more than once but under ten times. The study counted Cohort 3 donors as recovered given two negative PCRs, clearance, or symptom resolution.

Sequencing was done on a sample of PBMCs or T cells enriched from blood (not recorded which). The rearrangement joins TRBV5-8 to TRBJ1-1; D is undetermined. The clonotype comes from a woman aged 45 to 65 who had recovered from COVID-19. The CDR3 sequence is CASSTAGPEAFF. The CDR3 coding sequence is TGTGCCAGCAGCACCGCGGGCCCTGAAGCTTTCTTT.